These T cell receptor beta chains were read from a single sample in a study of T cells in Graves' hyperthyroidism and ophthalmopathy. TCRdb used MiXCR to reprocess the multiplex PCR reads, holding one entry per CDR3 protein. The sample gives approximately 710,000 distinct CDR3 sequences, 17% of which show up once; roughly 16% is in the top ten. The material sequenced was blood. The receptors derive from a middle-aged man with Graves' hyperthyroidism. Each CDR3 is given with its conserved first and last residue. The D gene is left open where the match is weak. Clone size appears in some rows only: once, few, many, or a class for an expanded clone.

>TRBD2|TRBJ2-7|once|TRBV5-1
TGCTCCAGCAGCACCGGACTAGCGGGAGGCGTCGAGCAGTACTTC
CSSSTGLAGGVEQYF
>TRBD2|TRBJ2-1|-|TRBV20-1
TGCAGTGCTAGAGATGGGGGTAGCGGGAGGTACAATGAGCAGTTCTTC
CSARDGGSGRYNEQFF
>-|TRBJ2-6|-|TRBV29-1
TGCAGCGGTGGGGGCGGGGAGGGTTCTGGGGCCAACGTCCTGACTTTC
CSGGGGEGSGANVLTF
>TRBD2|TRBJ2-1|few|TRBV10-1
TGCGCCAGCAGTGCCTTAGCGGGAAAGACGGATGAGCAGTTCTTC
CASSALAGKTDEQFF
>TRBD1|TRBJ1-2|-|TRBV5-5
TGTGCCAGCAGCTTGACAGGGGACTATGGCTACACCTTC
CASSLTGDYGYTF
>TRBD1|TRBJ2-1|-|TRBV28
TGTGCCAGCAGCCTCAGACAGGGGGCTAATGAGCAGTTCTTC
CASSLRQGANEQFF
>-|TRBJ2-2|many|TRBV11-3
TGTGCCAGCAGCTTAGGGCAGGCGGACACCGGGGAGCTGTTTTTT
CASSLGQADTGELFF
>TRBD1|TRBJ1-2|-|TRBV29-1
TGCAGCGTTGAAGCGCTACAGGGGGCTGGATATGGCTACACCTTC
CSVEALQGAGYGYTF
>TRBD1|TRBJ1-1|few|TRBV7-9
TGTGCCAGCAGCTTTTTGACAGGGATTGGTGAAGCTTTCTTT
CASSFLTGIGEAFF
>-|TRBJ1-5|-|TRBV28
TGTGCCAGCAGTTTACTCGCCGGGGCTTTTAGCAATCAGCCCCAGCATTTT
CASSLLAGAFSNQPQHF
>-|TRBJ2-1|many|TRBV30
TGTGCCTGGAGGACACAATACAATGAGCAGTTCTTC
CAWRTQYNEQFF
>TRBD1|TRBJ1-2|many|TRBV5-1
TGCGCCAGCAGCCAGACAGGGGACTATGGCTACACCTTC
CASSQTGDYGYTF
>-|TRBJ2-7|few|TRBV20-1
TGCAGTGCTGATCCCGCAAGCTCCTACGAGCAGTACTTC
CSADPASSYEQYF
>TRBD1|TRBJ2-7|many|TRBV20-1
TGCAGTGAACAGGGGGATAACTACGAGCAGTACTTC
CSEQGDNYEQYF
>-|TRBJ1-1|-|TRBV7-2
TGTGCCAGCAGCTTATTAGGGGGTTCGGTCACTGAAGCTTTCTTT
CASSLLGGSVTEAFF
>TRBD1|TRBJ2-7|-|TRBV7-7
TGTGCTAGCAGCTTATCGACAGGGGGAGAGCAGTACTTC
CASSLSTGGEQYF
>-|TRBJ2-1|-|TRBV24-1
TGTGCCACCGGGGCCGCGAGCTCCTACAATGAGCAGTTCTTC
CATGAASSYNEQFF
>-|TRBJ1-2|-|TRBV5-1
TGCGCCAGCAGCGCGGACGGCCCCCTACCCTACACCTTC
CASSADGPLPYTF
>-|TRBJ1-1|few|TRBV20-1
TGCAGTGCTATAGTTTCGGGAGAAGCTTTCTTT
CSAIVSGEAFF
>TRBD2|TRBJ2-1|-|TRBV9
TGTGCCAGCAGCGTAGTTAGTACTAGCGGGAGAAGTGAGCAGTTCTTC
CASSVVSTSGRSEQFF
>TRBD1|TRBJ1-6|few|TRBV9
TGTGCCAGCAGCGTAGGATCGGGACAGGGGGCGAGCTCCTATAATTCACCCCTCCACTTT
CASSVGSGQGASSYNSPLHF
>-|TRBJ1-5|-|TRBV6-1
TGTGCCAGCAGTGAAAGAGCTGACCCCATCTATAGCAATCAGCCCCAGCATTTT
CASSERADPIYSNQPQHF
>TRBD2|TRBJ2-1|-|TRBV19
TGTGTCAGTACCATAGCGGGAGGGTATAACAATGAGCAGTTCTTC
CVSTIAGGYNNEQFF
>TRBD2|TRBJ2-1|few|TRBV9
TGTGCCAGCAGCTCACCCCCCGGCGGGAGAGGAAGGAATGAGCAGTTCTTC
CASSSPPGGRGRNEQFF
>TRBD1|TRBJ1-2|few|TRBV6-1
TGTGCCAGCAGATTCGGGACAGCCTTAGGGGGCTACACCTTC
CASRFGTALGGYTF
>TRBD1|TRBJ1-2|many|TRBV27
TGTGCCAGCAGTTCAGGGACAGGGAGGGACTATGGCTACACCTTC
CASSSGTGRDYGYTF
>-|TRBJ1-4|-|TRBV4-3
TGCGCCAGCAGCCAAGAGCTCAGGGGAAATGAAAAACTGTTTTTT
CASSQELRGNEKLFF
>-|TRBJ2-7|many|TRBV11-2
TGTGCCAGCAGCTTATGGTTCAGGAACGAGCAGTACTTC
CASSLWFRNEQYF
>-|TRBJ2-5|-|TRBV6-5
TGTGCCAGCAGTTACAGGAGGTCAGAGACCCAGTACTTC
CASSYRRSETQYF
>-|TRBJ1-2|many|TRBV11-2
TGTGCCAGCAGCTTAGAGACCCAGGGCTATGGCTACACCTTC
CASSLETQGYGYTF
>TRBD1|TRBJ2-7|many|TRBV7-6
TGTGCCAGCAGCACAACGGGACAGGGGTCCTCCGAGCAGTACTTC
CASSTTGQGSSEQYF
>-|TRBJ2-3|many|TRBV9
TGTGCCAGCAGCGGTGATTCAGGGGATACGCAGTATTTT
CASSGDSGDTQYF
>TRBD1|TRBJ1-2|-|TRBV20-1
TGCAGTGCTAGAGGGCAGGGGGCTGGCTACACCTTC
CSARGQGAGYTF
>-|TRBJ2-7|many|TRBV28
TGTGCCAGCAGTCTCACCGGGCGCCACTACGAGCAGTACTTC
CASSLTGRHYEQYF
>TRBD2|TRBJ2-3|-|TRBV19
TGTGCCAGTAGTATAGATGATAGCGGGAGATACACAGATACGCAGTATTTT
CASSIDDSGRYTDTQYF
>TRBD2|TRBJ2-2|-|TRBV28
TGTGCCAGCAGTTTGGCTAGCGGGAGCACCGGGGAGCTGTTTTTT
CASSLASGSTGELFF
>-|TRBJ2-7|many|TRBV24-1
TGTGCCACCAGTGATACCACAGGAGACTACGAGCAGTACTTC
CATSDTTGDYEQYF
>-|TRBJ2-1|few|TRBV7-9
TGTGCCAGCAGCTTAGTTGTCTATGAGCAGTTCTTC
CASSLVVYEQFF
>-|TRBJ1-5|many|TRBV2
TGTGCGACTGTGGGGGAAAGCAATCAGCCCCAGCATTTT
CATVGESNQPQHF
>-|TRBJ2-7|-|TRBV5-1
TGCGCCAGCAGCCCGTATGGTAATATCGACGAGCAGTACTTC
CASSPYGNIDEQYF